By proportion, the clone carrying this TCR beta chain is medium-sized (0.01 to 0.1%). The CDR3 is made up of 15 amino acids. Germline CDR1 and CDR2: SGHRS and YFSETQ. J gave up 5 bases and V 4 bases, and 11 bases lay outside the gene matches. Mismatch repair deficiency was confirmed in all patients, by PCR or immunohistochemistry. This entry comes from a study of PD-1 blockade in mismatch repair-deficient tumors. Turning to the study itself: Patients had eleven to twelve mismatch repair-deficient cancer types, all previously treated and progressing.

TCRdb keeps only in-frame clones here, not all; method: immunoSEQ multiplex PCR. In the table there are tens of thousands of clones, 83% of which are singletons. The clonotype originates from an adult with mismatch repair-deficient cancer. Here the sequenced sample was peripheral blood, taken 12 weeks after starting pembrolizumab. The chain carries TRBV5-1 and TRBJ1-1; 7 nucleotides agree with TRBD1. This CDR3 reads CASSQGVGYVTEAFF. In DNA, the CDR3 is TGCGCCAGCAGCCAGGGGGTCGGTTATGTAACTGAAGCTTTCTTT.